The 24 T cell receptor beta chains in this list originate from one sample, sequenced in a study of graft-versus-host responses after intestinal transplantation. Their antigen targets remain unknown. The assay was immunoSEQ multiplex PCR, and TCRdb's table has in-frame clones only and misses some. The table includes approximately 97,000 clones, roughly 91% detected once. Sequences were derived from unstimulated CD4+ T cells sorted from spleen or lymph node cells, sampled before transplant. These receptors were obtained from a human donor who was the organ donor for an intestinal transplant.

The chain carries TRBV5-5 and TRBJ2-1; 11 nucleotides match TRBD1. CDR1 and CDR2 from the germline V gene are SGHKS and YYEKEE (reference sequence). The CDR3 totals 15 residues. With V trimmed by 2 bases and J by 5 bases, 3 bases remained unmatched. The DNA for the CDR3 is TGTGCCAGCAGCTTAAGGACAGGGGGCCACAATGAGCAGTTCTTC. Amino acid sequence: CASSLRTGGHNEQFF.

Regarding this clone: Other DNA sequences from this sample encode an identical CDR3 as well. CDR3: CASSLTSSYEQYF. CDR3 sequence (DNA): TGCGCCAGCAGCCTCACGAGCTCCTACGAGCAGTACTTC. This chain uses TRBV5-1 with TRBJ2-7; D is unclear. V was shortened by 4 bases and J by 0 bases, with 8 bases between the two germline ends. This CDR3 is 13 amino acids long. Germline loops: CDR1 SGHRS, CDR2 YFSETQ.

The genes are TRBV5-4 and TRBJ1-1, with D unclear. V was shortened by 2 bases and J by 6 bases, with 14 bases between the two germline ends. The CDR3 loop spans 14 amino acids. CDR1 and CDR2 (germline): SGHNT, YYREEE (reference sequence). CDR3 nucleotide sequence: TGTGCCAGCAGCTTTTACGGAGGTGGCGCTGAAGCTTTCTTT. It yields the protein CASSFYGGGAEAFF. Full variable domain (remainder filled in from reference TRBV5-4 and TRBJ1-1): ETGVTQSPTHLIKTRGQQVTLRCSSQSGHNTVSWYQQALGQGPQFIFQYYREEENGRGNFPPRFSGLQFPNYSSELNVNALELDDSALYLCASSFYGGGAEAFFGQGTRLTVV.

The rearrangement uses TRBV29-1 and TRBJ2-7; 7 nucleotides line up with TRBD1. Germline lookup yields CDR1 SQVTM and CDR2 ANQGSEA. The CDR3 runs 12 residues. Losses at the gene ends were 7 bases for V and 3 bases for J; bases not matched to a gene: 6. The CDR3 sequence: CSAGTVFYEQYF. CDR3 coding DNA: TGCAGCGCCGGGACAGTTTTCTACGAGCAGTACTTC.

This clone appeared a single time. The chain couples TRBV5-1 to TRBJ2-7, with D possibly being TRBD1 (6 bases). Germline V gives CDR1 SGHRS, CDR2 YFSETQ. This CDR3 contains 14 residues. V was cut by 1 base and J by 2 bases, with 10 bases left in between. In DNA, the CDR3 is TGCGCCAGCAGCTTGTTACCAGGGGCCTACGAGCAGTACTTC. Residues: CASSLLPGAYEQYF.

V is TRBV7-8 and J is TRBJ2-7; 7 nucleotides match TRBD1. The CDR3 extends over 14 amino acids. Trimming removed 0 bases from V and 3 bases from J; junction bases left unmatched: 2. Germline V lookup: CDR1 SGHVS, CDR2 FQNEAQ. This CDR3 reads CASSLAGQFYEQYF. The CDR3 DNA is TGTGCCAGCAGCTTAGCGGGACAGTTCTACGAGCAGTACTTC. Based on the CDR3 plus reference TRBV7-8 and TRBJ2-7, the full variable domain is GAGVSQSPRYKVAKRGQDVALRCDPISGHVSLFWYQQALGQGPEFLTYFQNEAQLDKSGLPSDRFFAERPEGSVSTLKIQRTQQEDSAVYLCASSLAGQFYEQYFGPGTRLTVT.

The CDR3 spells CASSPRTGELFF. For the CDR3, the DNA is TGTGCCAGCAGCCCCAGGACCGGGGAGCTGTTTTTT. The chain employs TRBV7-2 and TRBJ2-2; D is uncertain. V was cut by 5 bases and J by 5 bases, with 6 bases left in between. The V gene's germline CDR1 is SGHTA and CDR2 FQGNSA. The CDR3 spans 12 residues. Full variable domain (remainder filled in from reference TRBV7-2 and TRBJ2-2): GAGVSQSPSNKVTEKGKDVELRCDPISGHTALYWYRQSLGQGLEFLIYFQGNSAPDKSGLPSDRFSAERTGGSVSTLTIQRTQQEDSAVYLCASSPRTGELFFGEGSRLTVL.

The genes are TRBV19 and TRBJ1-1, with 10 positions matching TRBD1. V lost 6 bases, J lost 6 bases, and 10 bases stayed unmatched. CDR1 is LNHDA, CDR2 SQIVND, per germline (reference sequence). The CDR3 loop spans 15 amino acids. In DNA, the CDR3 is TGTGCCAGTAGCCGGGGAGGGACAGGGGTCCCTGAAGCTTTCTTT. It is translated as CASSRGGTGVPEAFF.

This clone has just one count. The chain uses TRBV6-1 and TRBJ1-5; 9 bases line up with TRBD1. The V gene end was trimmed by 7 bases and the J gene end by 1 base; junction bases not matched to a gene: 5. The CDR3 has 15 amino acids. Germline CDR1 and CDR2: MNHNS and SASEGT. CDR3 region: CASNRGRWSNQPQHF. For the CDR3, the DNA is TGTGCCAGCAACAGGGGGCGGTGGAGCAATCAGCCCCAGCATTTT.

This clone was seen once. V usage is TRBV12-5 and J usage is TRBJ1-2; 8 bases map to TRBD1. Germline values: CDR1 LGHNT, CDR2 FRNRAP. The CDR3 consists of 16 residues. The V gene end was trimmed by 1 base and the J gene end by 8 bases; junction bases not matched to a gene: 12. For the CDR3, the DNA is TGTGCTAGTGGTTTGGGACAGGGGTTAAGCTTTTACGGCTACACCTTC. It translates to CASGLGQGLSFYGYTF.

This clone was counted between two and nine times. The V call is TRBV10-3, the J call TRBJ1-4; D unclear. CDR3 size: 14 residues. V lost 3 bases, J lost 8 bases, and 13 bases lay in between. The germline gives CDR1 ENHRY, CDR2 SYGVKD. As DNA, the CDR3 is TGTGCCATCAGTGACAGCGGCGGGAGGGAAAAACTGTTTTTT. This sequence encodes CAISDSGGREKLFF.

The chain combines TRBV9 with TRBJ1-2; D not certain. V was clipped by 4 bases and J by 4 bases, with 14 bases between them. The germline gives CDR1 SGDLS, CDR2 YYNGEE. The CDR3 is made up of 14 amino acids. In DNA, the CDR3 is TGTGCCAGCAGCCGGGCCGGGAGGTCCTATGGCTACACCTTC. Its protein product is CASSRAGRSYGYTF.

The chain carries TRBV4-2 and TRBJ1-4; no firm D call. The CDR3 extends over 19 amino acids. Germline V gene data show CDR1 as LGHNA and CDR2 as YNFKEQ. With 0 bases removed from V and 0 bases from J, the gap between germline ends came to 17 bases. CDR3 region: CASSQDGPGGFATNEKLFF. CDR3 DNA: TGTGCCAGCAGCCAAGATGGCCCCGGAGGATTTGCAACTAATGAAAAACTGTTTTTT.

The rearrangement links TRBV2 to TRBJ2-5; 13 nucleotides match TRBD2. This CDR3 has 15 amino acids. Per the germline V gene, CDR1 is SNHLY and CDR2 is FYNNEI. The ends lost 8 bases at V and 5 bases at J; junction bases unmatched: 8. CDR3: CASAPQTSGRETQYF. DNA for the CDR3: TGTGCCAGCGCCCCCCAGACTAGCGGGAGGGAGACCCAGTACTTC.

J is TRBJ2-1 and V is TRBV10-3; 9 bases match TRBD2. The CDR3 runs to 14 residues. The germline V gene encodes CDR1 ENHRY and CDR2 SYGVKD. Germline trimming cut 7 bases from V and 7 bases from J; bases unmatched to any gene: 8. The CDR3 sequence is CAIKETSGTNEQFF. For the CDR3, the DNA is TGTGCCATCAAGGAGACTAGCGGCACGAATGAGCAGTTCTTC.

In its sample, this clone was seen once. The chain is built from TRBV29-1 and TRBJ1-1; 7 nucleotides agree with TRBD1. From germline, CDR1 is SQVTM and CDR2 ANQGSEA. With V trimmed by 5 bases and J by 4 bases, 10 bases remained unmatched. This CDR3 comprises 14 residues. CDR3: CSVPDRVLGTEAFF. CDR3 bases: TGCAGCGTTCCCGACAGGGTTTTAGGCACTGAAGCTTTCTTT.

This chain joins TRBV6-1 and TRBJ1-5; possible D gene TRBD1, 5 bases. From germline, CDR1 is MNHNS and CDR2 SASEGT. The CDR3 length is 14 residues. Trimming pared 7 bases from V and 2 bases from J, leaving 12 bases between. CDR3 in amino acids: CASNRGDGNQPQHF. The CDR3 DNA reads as TGTGCCAGCAATCGGGGGGATGGCAATCAGCCCCAGCATTTT.

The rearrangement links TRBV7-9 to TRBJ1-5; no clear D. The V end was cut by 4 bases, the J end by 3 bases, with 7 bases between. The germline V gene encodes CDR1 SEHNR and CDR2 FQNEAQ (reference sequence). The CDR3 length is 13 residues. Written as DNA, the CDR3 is TGTGCCAGCAGCTACGGGGTCAATCAGCCCCAGCATTTT. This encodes CASSYGVNQPQHF.

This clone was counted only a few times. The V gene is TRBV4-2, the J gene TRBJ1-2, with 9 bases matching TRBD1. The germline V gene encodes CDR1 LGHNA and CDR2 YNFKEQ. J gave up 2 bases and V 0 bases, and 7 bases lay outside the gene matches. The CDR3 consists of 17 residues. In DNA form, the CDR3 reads TGTGCCAGCAGCCAAGATCGTCCGGGACAGGGCAACTATGGCTACACCTTC. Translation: CASSQDRPGQGNYGYTF.

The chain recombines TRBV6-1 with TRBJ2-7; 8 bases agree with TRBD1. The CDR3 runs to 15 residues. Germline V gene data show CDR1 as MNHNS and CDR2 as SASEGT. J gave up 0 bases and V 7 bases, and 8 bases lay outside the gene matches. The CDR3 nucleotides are TGTGCCAGCAACCGGCCGGGACAGGCCTCCTACGAGCAGTACTTC. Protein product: CASNRPGQASYEQYF.

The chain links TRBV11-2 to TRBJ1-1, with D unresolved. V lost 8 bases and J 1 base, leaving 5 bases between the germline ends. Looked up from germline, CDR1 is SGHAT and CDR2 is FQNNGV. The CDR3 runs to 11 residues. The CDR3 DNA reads TGTGCCAGCGCAGGGAACACTGAAGCTTTCTTT. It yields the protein CASAGNTEAFF.

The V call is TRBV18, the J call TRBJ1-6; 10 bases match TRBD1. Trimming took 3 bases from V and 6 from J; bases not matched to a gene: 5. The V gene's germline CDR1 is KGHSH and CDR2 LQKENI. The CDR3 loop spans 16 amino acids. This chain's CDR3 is CASSPADRGLNSPLHF. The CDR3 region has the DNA TGTGCCAGCTCACCGGCAGACAGGGGGCTTAATTCACCCCTCCACTTT.

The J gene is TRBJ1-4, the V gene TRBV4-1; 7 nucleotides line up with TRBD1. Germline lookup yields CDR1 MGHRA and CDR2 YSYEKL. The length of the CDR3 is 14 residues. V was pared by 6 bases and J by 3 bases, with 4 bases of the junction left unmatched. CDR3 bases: TGCGCCAGCAGGTTCGACAGGGCTAATGAAAAACTGTTTTTT. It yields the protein CASRFDRANEKLFF.

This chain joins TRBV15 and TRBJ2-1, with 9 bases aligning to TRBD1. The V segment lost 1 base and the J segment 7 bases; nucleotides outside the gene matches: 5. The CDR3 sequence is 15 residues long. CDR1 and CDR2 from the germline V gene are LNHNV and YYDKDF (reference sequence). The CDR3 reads CATSRAGTGSNEQFF. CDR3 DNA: TGTGCCACCAGCAGAGCCGGGACAGGGTCGAATGAGCAGTTCTTC.